Listed below are T cell receptor beta chains from one sample, sequenced in a study of CD8+ T cells in alopecia areata. Measured with immunoSEQ multiplex PCR; TCRdb has only the in-frame clones, and not every one. The table lists some 170,000 clones, 67% of them singletons. The specimen was CD8+ T cells sorted from blood, collected at week 0. The source of these receptors is a human donor with alopecia areata. CDR3s include the opening cysteine and the closing phenylalanine or tryptophan. D genes are given only for firm matches. The size field is filled for only some rows; it gives once, few, many or a size class.

TRBD1 | TRBJ2-2 | TRBV29-1 | few | TGCAGCGTGGACGCCGGGACAGGGATTAACACCGGGGAGCTGTTTTTT | CSVDAGTGINTGELFF
- | TRBJ1-3 | TRBV9 | - | TGTGCCAGCCGCGACGACGGCGGAAACACCATATATTTT | CASRDDGGNTIYF
TRBD2 | TRBJ2-7 | TRBV7-3 | - | TGTGCCAGCAGCTTAGATGGGACTAGCGGCTCCTACGAGCAGTACTTC | CASSLDGTSGSYEQYF
TRBD1 | TRBJ2-5 | TRBV5-1 | - | TGCGCCAGCAGCTTGGCCCCGACAGGGTGGAAGACCCAGTACTTC | CASSLAPTGWKTQYF
- | TRBJ2-1 | TRBV10-2 | - | TGCGCCAGCAGTGAGGGTCGGACCAATGAGCAGTTCTTC | CASSEGRTNEQFF
- | TRBJ2-7 | TRBV13 | - | TGTGCCAGCAGCACCCGGGACGGTACCTACGAGCAGTACTTC | CASSTRDGTYEQYF
- | TRBJ2-2 | TRBV29-1 | - | TGCAGCGTTCACAAAGCTGACAGGCCAAACACCGGGGAGCTGTTTTTT | CSVHKADRPNTGELFF
- | TRBJ2-7 | TRBV6-5 | - | TGTGCCAGCAGTAACGGACGGAACGAGCAGTACTTC | CASSNGRNEQYF
- | TRBJ2-1 | TRBV11-3 | few | TGTGCCAGCAGCTTATTTGGGGTGGGAAATGAGCAGTTCTTC | CASSLFGVGNEQFF
TRBD2 | TRBJ2-1 | TRBV4-1 | - | TGCGCCAGCAGCCAACAACTAACTAGCGGGGGGGCTCCCTACAATGAGCAGTTCTTC | CASSQQLTSGGAPYNEQFF
- | TRBJ1-4 | TRBV7-9 | - | TGTGCCAGCAGCTTAGGGCAGGGATTGAGTGAAAAACTGTTTTTT | CASSLGQGLSEKLFF
- | TRBJ2-3 | TRBV7-2 | - | TGTGCCAGCAGCTTGGGCAGAGAGGCAGATACGCAGTATTTT | CASSLGREADTQYF
TRBD1 | TRBJ1-2 | TRBV11-2 | once | TGTGCCAGCGCAACCGGGACAGGTTCACCCCGGGGCTACACCTTC | CASATGTGSPRGYTF